This T cell receptor (beta chain) stems from a study of beta chain features in type 1 diabetes. Note on this clone: Antigen specificity is unknown.

Findings and caveats of the study: People with Type 1 diabetes carried modestly yet significantly shorter TCRB CDR3s in all four CD4+ subsets.

What was sequenced were expressed TCRB transcripts, since all of the isolated RNA had been reverse transcribed. The method was immunoSEQ multiplex PCR; TCRdb's version includes in-frame clones alone and lacks a portion of them. Of 200,000 to 300,000 clones in the sample, around 14% were seen once. This CDR3 has 16 amino acids. CDR1 and CDR2 (germline): SGHRS, YFSETQ. Trimming cost V 0 bases and J 3 bases; bases outside gene matches: 5. The material sequenced was naive CD4+ T cells from blood. This chain uses TRBV5-1 with TRBJ2-7, with 11 bases identical to TRBD2. This sequence was found in a man aged 25-45 years with type 1 diabetes. The CDR3 region has the DNA TGCGCCAGCAGCTTGGGGGGACTAGCGGAGAACTACGAGCAGTACTTC. Its translation is CASSLGGLAENYEQYF.